This paragraph reports one T cell receptor (beta chain). Its specificity is not known. These data originate in a study of cytomegalovirus exposure and HLA in healthy donors. Trimming stripped 0 bases from V and 4 bases from J, with 2 bases between. CDR3 length: 12 amino acids. The germline V gene encodes CDR1 SGDLS and CDR2 YYNGEE. General study findings and limits: Later findings reportedly placed an Asian-associated ancestry cluster below the roughly 700-donor mean for N-insertions.

The PCR contained 60 Vbeta and 13 Jbeta primers. TCRdb keeps only in-frame clones here, not all; method: immunoSEQ multiplex PCR. Its table records some 150,000 clones. Donors in the study were healthy people who gave bone marrow. Sequencing input: PBMCs. The V gene is TRBV9, the J gene TRBJ2-1, with D uncertain. The receptor comes from a woman aged 18 to 35 in good health and CMV-seronegative. CDR3 DNA: TGTGCCAGCAGCGTAGTATACAATGAGCAGTTCTTC. Its translation: CASSVVYNEQFF.